This section outlines one TCR beta chain sequence together with its context. Assay: immunoSEQ multiplex PCR; the TCRdb copy retains only in-frame clones and omits some. This sample yields over 50,000 clones, of which approximately 88% are seen a single time; approximately 1.6% belongs to the top ten. The data are from a study of T cell changes during pregnancy in multiple sclerosis. This TCR was sampled from a female donor with multiple sclerosis, enrolled in a pregnancy study. Sequencing used peripheral blood, obtained in the first trimester of pregnancy.

CDR3 region: CASSETGDNQPQHF. The CDR3 DNA sequence: TGTGCCAGCAGTGAGACAGGAGACAATCAGCCCCAGCATTTT. The rearrangement uses TRBV6-4 and TRBJ1-5; D might be TRBD1 (6 bases). The CDR3 has 14 amino acids. Trimming shortened V by 3 bases and J by 3 bases, and 9 bases separated the two germline ends. Germline CDR1 MRHNA, CDR2 SNTAGT.